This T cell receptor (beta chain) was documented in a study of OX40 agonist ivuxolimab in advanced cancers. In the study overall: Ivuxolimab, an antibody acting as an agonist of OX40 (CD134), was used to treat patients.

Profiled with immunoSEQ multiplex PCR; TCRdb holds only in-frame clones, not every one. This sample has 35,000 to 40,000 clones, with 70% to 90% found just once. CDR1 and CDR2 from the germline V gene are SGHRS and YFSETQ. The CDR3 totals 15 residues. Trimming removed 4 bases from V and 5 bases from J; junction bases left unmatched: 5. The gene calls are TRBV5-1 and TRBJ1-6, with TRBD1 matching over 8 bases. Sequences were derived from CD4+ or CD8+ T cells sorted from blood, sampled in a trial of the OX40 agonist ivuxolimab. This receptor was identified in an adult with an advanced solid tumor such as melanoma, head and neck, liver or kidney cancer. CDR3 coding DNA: TGCGCCAGCAGCCGTGGACAGGGTAATAATTCACCCCTCCACTTT. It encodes CASSRGQGNNSPLHF.